This T cell receptor beta chain emerged from a study of T cell repertoires in cytomegalovirus infection. In the study overall: Matching HLA type, along with CMV infection, was indicated by public TCR beta signatures. Findings and limits, study-wide: In two of eight donors, the top clonotype was HLA-C-restricted CMV-specific.

MiXCR was run by TCRdb on the reads, yielding one entry per CDR3 protein. Of about 740,000 distinct CDR3 sequences in the sample, about a third were seen once. Of note for this clonotype: The antigen is not known.

The sequencing sample was made of PBMCs. The receptor comes from a human donor in good health (CMV status not recorded). Some clones in this sample may be carry-over from other donors' samples.

The CDR3 reads CASLSSQGMNTEAFF. The CDR3 bases are TGTGCCAGCTTGAGCTCCCAGGGCATGAACACTGAAGCTTTCTTT. The rearrangement uses TRBV5-6 and TRBJ1-1; maybe TRBD1 (5 bases). The germline gives CDR1 SGHDT, CDR2 YYEEEE. This CDR3 spans 15 amino acids. With 7 bases removed from V and 0 bases from J, the gap between germline ends came to 16 bases.